This T cell receptor (beta chain) stems from a study of PD-1 blockade in classical Hodgkin lymphoma. Overall study results and limits: Some patients started nivolumab under 1 year after ASCT, and they were excluded.

TCRdb's table, derived via immunoSEQ multiplex PCR, lists solely in-frame clones and lacks some. The table shows 15,000 to 20,000 clones, with about 81% occurring only once. The CDR3 loop spans 13 amino acids. Germline lookup yields CDR1 SGHTA and CDR2 FQGNSA. V was shortened by 0 bases and J by 5 bases, with 8 bases between the two germline ends. This clone is classed as large. Its antigen is unknown. Patients all relapsed after autologous stem cell transplantation, and there was variation in brentuximab vedotin exposure. Source: peripheral blood mononuclear cells (PBMCs), taken at baseline. The chain joins TRBV7-2 to TRBJ2-7; D is undetermined. The sequence was obtained from a human donor with classical Hodgkin lymphoma. Written as DNA, the CDR3 is TGTGCCAGCAGCTTAGCTCTGGCCCACGAGCAGTACTTC. Its protein is CASSLALAHEQYF.